Below are 29 T cell receptor beta chains sequenced from a single sample in a study of EBV T-cell therapy then PD-1 blockade in nasopharyngeal carcinoma. Data came from immunoSEQ multiplex PCR; TCRdb stores just in-frame clones and leaves some out. The sample lists around 22,000 clones; 82% were seen once. No antigens are known for them. Treatment given: AdE1-LMPpoly-expanded autologous EBV-specific T-cell therapy followed by anti-PD-1 nivolumab. The sequencing here drew on CD8+ T cells from blood, taken at day -245 from a patient whose treatment included autologous EBV-specific T cells and nivolumab. The source is a man in his forties with nasopharyngeal carcinoma.

This chain links TRBV11-2 with TRBJ2-3, with 7 bases matching TRBD1. V dropped 8 bases and J dropped 3; count of bases not matched to a gene: 5. Germline V gene sequence: CDR1 SGHAT, CDR2 FQNNGV. The CDR3 totals 13 residues. This CDR3 reads CASEGAATDTQYF. DNA for the CDR3: TGTGCCAGCGAGGGGGCCGCGACAGATACGCAGTATTTT.

The chain joins TRBV6-2 or TRBV6-3 to TRBJ2-3; D is perhaps TRBD1 (5 bases). CDR3 size: 16 residues. CDR1 and CDR2 (germline): MNHEY, SVGEGT. V lost 3 bases, J lost 2 bases, and 15 bases lay in between. The CDR3 DNA sequence: TGTGCCAGCAGTTATCGGGTGGGCAGGGCCACAGATACGCAGTATTTT. Translated, it gives CASSYRVGRATDTQYF.

This clone is medium-sized. Other DNA variants within this sample encode the same CDR3. The chain employs TRBV25-1 and TRBJ2-3; either TRBD1 or TRBD2 may fit D (5 bases each). This CDR3 spans 11 amino acids. Germline V gene lookup returns CDR1 MGHDK and CDR2 SYGVNS. V lost 7 bases and J 6 bases, leaving 8 bases between the germline ends. CDR3: CASTWGDTQYF. The CDR3 DNA reads as TGTGCCAGCACTTGGGGGGATACGCAGTATTTT.

The J gene is TRBJ2-3, the V gene TRBV6-4; 12 bases line up with TRBD2. The junction had 0 bases not matched to a gene; V was cut back by 0 bases and J by 5 bases. The CDR3 totals 15 residues. CDR1 MRHNA and CDR2 SNTAGT come from the germline V gene. CDR3 DNA: TGTGCCAGCAGTGACTCGACTAGCGGGGGAGATACGCAGTATTTT. Translating it yields CASSDSTSGGDTQYF.

This clone appeared a single time. The chain carries TRBV4-3 and TRBJ2-7; tentatively, D is TRBD1 (6 bases). V dropped 0 bases and J dropped 0 bases, with 9 bases sitting between them. Germline CDR1 and CDR2: LGHNA and YSLEER. The CDR3 covers 15 residues. DNA of the CDR3: TGCGCCAGCAGCCAAGAGTGGGACAACTCCTACGAGCAGTACTTC. Translated, it gives CASSQEWDNSYEQYF.

The chain combines TRBV10-3 with TRBJ2-7, with 9 bases matching TRBD1. CDR1 ENHRY and CDR2 SYGVKD come from the germline V gene. V lost 0 bases, J lost 3 bases, and 6 bases stayed unmatched. The CDR3 is 16 amino acids. CDR3: CAISESTMDRGYEQYF. CDR3 nucleotide sequence: TGTGCCATCAGTGAGTCGACGATGGACAGGGGCTACGAGCAGTACTTC.

V usage is TRBV18 and J usage is TRBJ1-2; 10 positions agree with TRBD1. This CDR3 is built from 19 residues. Germline V gives CDR1 KGHSH, CDR2 LQKENI. The trim removed 3 bases at V and 4 bases at J, leaving 17 bases unmatched. CDR3 in DNA: TGTGCCAGCTCACCGGCACATCCGGGACAGGGGAGGAAGCGCTATGGCTACACCTTC. It is translated as CASSPAHPGQGRKRYGYTF.

V gene TRBV2 combines with J gene TRBJ2-7; D ambiguous. Trimming took off 2 bases at V and 7 bases at J, with 9 bases between the two ends. This CDR3 is built from 12 residues. From germline, CDR1 is SNHLY and CDR2 FYNNEI. Written as DNA, the CDR3 is TGTGCCAGCAGTGAAATTACGGTTGAGCAGTACTTC. Protein product: CASSEITVEQYF. The complete variable domain, with remaining parts taken from reference TRBV2 and TRBJ2-7, reads EPEVTQTPSHQVTQMGQEVILRCVPISNHLYFYWYRQILGQKVEFLVSFYNNEISEKSEIFDDQFSVERPDGSNFTLKIRSTKLEDSAMYFCASSEITVEQYFGPGTRLTVT.

The chain has TRBV9 and TRBJ1-3; 12 bases are shared with TRBD1. Germline V lookup: CDR1 SGDLS, CDR2 YYNGEE. The ends lost 2 bases at V and 0 bases at J; junction bases unmatched: 15. CDR3 length equals 21 residues. This CDR3 reads CASSVNQPGQGASFSGNTIYF. The CDR3 bases are TGTGCCAGCAGCGTCAATCAGCCGGGACAGGGGGCCTCCTTCTCTGGAAACACCATATATTTT.

V and J are TRBV5-6 and TRBJ2-7; TRBD2 matches at 9 bases. V gave up 0 bases and J gave up 5 bases; unmatched junction bases: 6. The CDR3 extends over 15 amino acids. Germline values: CDR1 SGHDT, CDR2 YYEEEE. CDR3: CASSLAAGGPHEQYF. The DNA of the CDR3 is TGTGCCAGCAGCTTGGCAGCGGGGGGCCCCCACGAGCAGTACTTC.

The sample holds one count of this clone. This sequence joins TRBV6-4 and TRBJ2-6; tentative D call: TRBD2 (6 bases). The CDR3 has 16 residues. Trimming cost V 6 bases and J 2 bases, with 14 bases left between them. Germline V gives CDR1 MRHNA, CDR2 SNTAGT. CDR3 region: CASSEGGGTGANVLTF. Here the CDR3 DNA reads TGTGCCAGCAGCGAAGGAGGCGGGACTGGGGCCAACGTCCTGACTTTC.

This clone showed up just a few times. This chain links TRBV5-4 with TRBJ1-3; D possibly corresponds to TRBD1 (5 bases). Germline CDR1 reads SGHNT; CDR2 reads YYREEE (reference sequence). V lost 2 bases and J lost 3, with 9 bases in between. The CDR3 loop spans 14 amino acids. The CDR3 loop is CASSFQGGGNTIYF. CDR3 DNA: TGTGCCAGCAGCTTCCAGGGAGGTGGAAACACCATATATTTT.

To note about this clone: This same CDR3 is encoded by further DNA sequences in the sample. The V and J genes are TRBV27 and TRBJ2-3, with 8 positions matching TRBD2. Looked up from germline, CDR1 is MNHEY and CDR2 is SMNVEV (reference sequence). CDR3 size: 13 residues. Losses at the gene ends were 2 bases for V and 8 bases for J; bases not matched to a gene: 3. The DNA of the CDR3 is TGTGCCAGCAGTTTACGGCTAGCGGGTACGCAGTATTTT. Residues: CASSLRLAGTQYF.

The chain carries TRBV6-4 and TRBJ2-2; D is unresolved. This CDR3 region has 16 residues. The V gene lost 5 bases and the J gene lost 1 base, with 14 bases spanning the gap. Germline assignment: CDR1 MRHNA and CDR2 SNTAGT. CDR3 DNA sequence: TGTGCCAGCAGTCCTGCCCAGAGAGAGAACACCGGGGAGCTGTTTTTT. It translates to CASSPAQRENTGELFF.

The chain has TRBV5-1 and TRBJ2-7, with D possibly being TRBD1 or TRBD2 (6 bases each). The V and J ends lost 1 base and 5 bases respectively, with 7 bases between them. Germline V lookup: CDR1 SGHRS, CDR2 YFSETQ. The CDR3 has 12 amino acids. The CDR3 region has the DNA TGCGCCAGCAGCTTGAGGGGGGACGAGCAGTACTTC. Amino acids: CASSLRGDEQYF.

This chain connects TRBV9 to TRBJ2-7; 8 bases line up with TRBD1. The J segment lost 3 bases and the V segment lost 4 bases, leaving 9 bases of the junction unmatched. Germline CDR1 reads SGDLS; CDR2 reads YYNGEE. The CDR3 is made up of 15 amino acids. CDR3 in DNA: TGTGCCAGCAGCTCCGGGCGACAGGGGAGCTACGAGCAGTACTTC. Its protein is CASSSGRQGSYEQYF.

A single count supports this clone. The chain employs TRBV4-3 and TRBJ2-1; D tentatively fits TRBD1 or TRBD2 (6 bases each). This CDR3 has 17 amino acids. Trimming took 4 bases from V and 0 from J, leaving 16 bases between them. CDR1 and CDR2 (germline): LGHNA, YSLEER. The CDR3, as DNA: TGCGCCAGCAGCCCCCGCCCGGGGGCGAGCTCCTACAATGAGCAGTTCTTC. It encodes CASSPRPGASSYNEQFF.

About this clone itself: An end of the junction differs from the germline gene, which may be a read error. V is TRBV12-3 or TRBV12-4 and J is TRBJ2-7, with D possibly being TRBD1 (6 bases). The CDR3 is 11 residues long. The CDR3 DNA reads as TGTGCCAGCTTGGGTGAAGGGGGACGTTCTTTC. Translated: CASLGEGGRSF.

The genes are TRBV21-1 and TRBJ2-2; the table's D call of TRBD1 was not tested on the DNA. TRBV21-1 is deemed a pseudogene. The CDR3 runs 15 residues. Here the CDR3 reads CASHPGTALTGELFF. In nucleotides, the CDR3 is TGTGCCAGCCATCCCGGGACAGCTCTCACCGGGGAGCTGTTTTTT.

The CDR3: CASNPSGGYEQFF. CDR3 nucleotide sequence: TGCGCCAGCAACCCTAGCGGGGGATATGAGCAGTTCTTC. The rearrangement links TRBV5-1 to TRBJ2-1, with TRBD2 identical over 10 bases. Unmatched junction bases numbered 5, after V lost 6 bases and J lost 8 bases. From germline, CDR1 is SGHRS and CDR2 YFSETQ. This CDR3 is 13 amino acids long.

This chain connects TRBV6-1 to TRBJ2-5; TRBD2 agrees at 11 bases. The germline V gene encodes CDR1 MNHNS and CDR2 SASEGT. The CDR3 covers 16 residues. The junction had 6 bases not matched to a gene; V was cut back by 3 bases and J by 3 bases. Written as DNA, the CDR3 is TGTGCCAGCAGTGACAACCTTAGCGGGGGGGAAGAGACCCAGTACTTC. The encoded protein is CASSDNLSGGEETQYF.

The rearrangement uses TRBV20-1 and TRBJ2-1; no reliable D call. Germline CDR1 reads DFQATT; CDR2 reads SNEGSKA (reference sequence). The CDR3 is made up of 11 amino acids. V gave up 3 bases and J gave up 10 bases, with 10 bases separating them. The CDR3 DNA reads TGCAGTGCTAGCGATGGGGTCGAGCAGTTCTTC. Protein product: CSASDGVEQFF.

The chain has TRBV27 and TRBJ2-1; 11 nucleotides agree with TRBD2. Germline V CDR1 and CDR2: MNHEY, SMNVEV (reference sequence). V shed 5 bases and J 0 bases; nucleotides not matched to a gene: 3. The CDR3 extends over 16 amino acids. The CDR3 spells CASSPLAGGSYNEQFF. The CDR3 DNA reads as TGTGCCAGCAGTCCCCTAGCGGGGGGCTCCTACAATGAGCAGTTCTTC.

J is TRBJ1-1 and V is TRBV27, with 10 bases that match TRBD1. The trim removed 4 bases at V and 4 bases at J, leaving 0 bases unmatched. The germline gives CDR1 MNHEY, CDR2 SMNVEV (reference sequence). This CDR3 has 13 amino acids. The DNA of the CDR3 is TGTGCCAGCAGTTGGGACAGGGGCACTGAAGCTTTCTTT. It is translated as CASSWDRGTEAFF.

The chain carries TRBV25-1 and TRBJ1-6, with 9 bases matching TRBD1. The CDR3 is made up of 14 amino acids. With V trimmed by 4 bases and J by 7 bases, 2 bases remained unmatched. Germline V gene lookup returns CDR1 MGHDK and CDR2 SYGVNS. This chain's CDR3 is CASSVGTGNSPLHF. The CDR3 DNA reads as TGTGCCAGCAGTGTCGGGACAGGGAATTCACCCCTCCACTTT.

The chain is built from TRBV6-1 and TRBJ1-5; D call uncertain. Trimming cost V 2 bases and J 0 bases, with 11 bases left between them. The germline CDR1 and CDR2 sequences are MNHNS and SASEGT. This CDR3 comprises 16 residues. The CDR3: CASSEWQADSNQPQHF. The CDR3 coding sequence is TGTGCCAGCAGTGAATGGCAGGCAGATAGCAATCAGCCCCAGCATTTT.

The V call is TRBV9, the J call TRBJ1-4; D possibly corresponds to TRBD1 (5 bases). The germline V and J ends were trimmed by 0 bases and 0 bases, with 6 bases remaining between them. This CDR3 region has 15 residues. Germline CDR1 is SGDLS and CDR2 is YYNGEE. CDR3 loop: CASSVEGATNEKLFF. The CDR3 DNA sequence: TGTGCCAGCAGCGTAGAAGGGGCAACTAATGAAAAACTGTTTTTT.

The chain couples TRBV27 to TRBJ2-7; either TRBD1 or TRBD2 may supply D (5 bases each). V shed 4 bases and J shed 5 bases, with 15 bases lying between them. The CDR3 length is 14 residues. Germline CDR1 and CDR2: MNHEY and SMNVEV (reference sequence). Here the CDR3 reads CASSSRDGRNEQYF. CDR3 DNA: TGTGCCAGCAGTTCCCGGGACGGTCGTAACGAGCAGTACTTC.

This chain uses TRBV29-1 with TRBJ2-2, with D tentatively TRBD2 (5 bases). In germline, CDR1 is SQVTM, CDR2 ANQGSEA. The CDR3 extends over 13 amino acids. V lost 6 bases and J 2 bases, leaving 10 bases between the germline ends. This chain's CDR3 is CSVVGVNTGELFF. In DNA form, the CDR3 reads TGCAGCGTGGTCGGGGTAAACACCGGGGAGCTGTTTTTT.